This TCR beta chain appears in the sequencing data of a study of blood T cell repertoires in COVID-19. The wider study: Acute and convalescent COVID-19 specimens originated in the United States, Italy and Spain. T cells, B-cell-depleted T cells, or PBMCs provided the cDNA or gDNA that served as material.

Authors' analysis steps: Amplified reference gene primers provided the basis for estimating nucleated cell counts. This table comes from immunoSEQ multiplex PCR, and its TCRdb copy is limited to in-frame clones, with some not included. V and J calls and clone size follow that table, whereas D and trimming were derived from the DNA. The table records over 110,000 clones, roughly 88% of them present only once. Looked up from germline, CDR1 is SGHAT and CDR2 is FQDESV (reference sequence). Trimming took 5 bases from V and 0 from J, leaving 13 bases between them. The CDR3 contains 16 residues. This receptor was obtained from a woman aged 45-65 years with acute or convalescent COVID-19. V usage is TRBV11-1 and J usage is TRBJ2-2; D possibly corresponds to TRBD2 (6 bases). Input material: peripheral blood. Written as DNA, the CDR3 is TGTGCCAGCAGCCTTCGGGGGAGCGCGAACACCGGGGAGCTGTTTTTT. It specifies CASSLRGSANTGELFF.